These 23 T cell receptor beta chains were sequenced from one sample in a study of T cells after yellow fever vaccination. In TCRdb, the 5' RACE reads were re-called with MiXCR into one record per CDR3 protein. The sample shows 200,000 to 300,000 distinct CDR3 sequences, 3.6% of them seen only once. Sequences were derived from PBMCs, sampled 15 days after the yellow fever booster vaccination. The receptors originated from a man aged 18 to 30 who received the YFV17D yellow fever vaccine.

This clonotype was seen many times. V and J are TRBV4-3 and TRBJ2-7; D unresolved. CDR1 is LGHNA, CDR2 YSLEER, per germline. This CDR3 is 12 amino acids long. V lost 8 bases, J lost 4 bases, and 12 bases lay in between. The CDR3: CASRIKTYEQYV. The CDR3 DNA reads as TGCGCCAGCCGAATAAAGACGTACGAGCAGTACGTC.

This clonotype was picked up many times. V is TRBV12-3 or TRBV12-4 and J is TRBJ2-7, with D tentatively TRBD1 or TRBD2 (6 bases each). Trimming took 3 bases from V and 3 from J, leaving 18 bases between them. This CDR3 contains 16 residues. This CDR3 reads CASSFYPGAKNYEQYF. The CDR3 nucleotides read TGTGCCAGCAGTTTTTATCCGGGGGCGAAGAACTACGAGCAGTACTTC.

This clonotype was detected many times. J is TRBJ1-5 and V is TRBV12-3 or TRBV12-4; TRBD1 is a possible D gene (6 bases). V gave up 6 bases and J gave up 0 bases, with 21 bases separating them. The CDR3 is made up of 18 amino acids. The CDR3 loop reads CASRMVGAGRASNQPQHF. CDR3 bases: TGTGCCAGCAGAATGGTGGGGGCGGGGAGGGCTAGCAATCAGCCCCAGCATTTT.

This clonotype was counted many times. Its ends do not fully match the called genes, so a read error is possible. CDR3 sequence (DNA): TGTGCCAGCAGTTTTGGGGACCAGGAGACCCAGTACTTC. Translation: CASSFGDQETQYF. This rearrangement joins TRBV12-3 or TRBV12-4 to TRBJ2-5, with D perhaps being TRBD1 or TRBD2 (5 bases each). This CDR3 is 13 amino acids long.

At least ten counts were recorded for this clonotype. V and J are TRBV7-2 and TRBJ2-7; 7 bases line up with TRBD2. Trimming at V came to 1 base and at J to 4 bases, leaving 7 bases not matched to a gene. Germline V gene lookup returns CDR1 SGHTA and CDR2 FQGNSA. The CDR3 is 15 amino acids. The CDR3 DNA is TGTGCCAGCAGCTTAGTGGCGGGGGATAGGTACGAGCAGTACTTC. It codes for CASSLVAGDRYEQYF.

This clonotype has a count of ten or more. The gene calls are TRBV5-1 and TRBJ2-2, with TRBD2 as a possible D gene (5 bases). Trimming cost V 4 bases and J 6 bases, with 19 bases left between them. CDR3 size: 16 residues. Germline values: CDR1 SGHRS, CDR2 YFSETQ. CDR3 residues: CASSPPPLASPGELFF. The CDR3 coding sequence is TGCGCCAGCAGCCCTCCTCCGCTAGCTTCGCCCGGGGAGCTGTTTTTT.

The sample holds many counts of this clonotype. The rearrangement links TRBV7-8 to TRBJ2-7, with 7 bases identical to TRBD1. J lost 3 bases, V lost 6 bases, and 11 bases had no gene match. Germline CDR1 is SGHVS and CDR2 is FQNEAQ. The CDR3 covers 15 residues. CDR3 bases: TGTGCCAGCAGTCCAACAGGGGTGGGATACTACGAGCAGTACTTC. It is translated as CASSPTGVGYYEQYF.

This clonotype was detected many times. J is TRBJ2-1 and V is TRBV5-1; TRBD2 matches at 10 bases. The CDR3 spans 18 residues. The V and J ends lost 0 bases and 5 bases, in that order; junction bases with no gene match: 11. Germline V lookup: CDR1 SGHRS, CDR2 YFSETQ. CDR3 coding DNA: TGCGCCAGCAGCTTGGCGGCTAGCGGGGGACTGAAAGACAATGAGCAGTTCTTC. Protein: CASSLAASGGLKDNEQFF. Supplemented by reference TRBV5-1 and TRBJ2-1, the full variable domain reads KAGVTQTPRYLIKTRGQQVTLSCSPISGHRSVSWYQQTPGQGLQFLFEYFSETQRNKGNFPGRFSGRQFSNSRSEMNVSTLELGDSALYLCASSLAASGGLKDNEQFFGPGTRLTVL.

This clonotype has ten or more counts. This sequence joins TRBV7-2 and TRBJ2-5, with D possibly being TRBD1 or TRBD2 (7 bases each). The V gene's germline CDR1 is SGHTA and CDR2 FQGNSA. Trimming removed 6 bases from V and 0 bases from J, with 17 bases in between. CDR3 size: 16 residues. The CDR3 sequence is CASRNNRGGYQETQYF. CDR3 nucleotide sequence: TGTGCCAGCAGGAATAACAGGGGAGGGTACCAAGAGACCCAGTACTTC.

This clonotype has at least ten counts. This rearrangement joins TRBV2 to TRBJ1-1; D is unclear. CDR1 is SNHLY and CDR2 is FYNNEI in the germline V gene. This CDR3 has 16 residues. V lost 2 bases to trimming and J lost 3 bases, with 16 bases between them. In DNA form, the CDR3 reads TGTGCCAGCAGTGAATCTTTTAGGGTTGGGGACACTGAAGCTTTCTTT. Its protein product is CASSESFRVGDTEAFF.

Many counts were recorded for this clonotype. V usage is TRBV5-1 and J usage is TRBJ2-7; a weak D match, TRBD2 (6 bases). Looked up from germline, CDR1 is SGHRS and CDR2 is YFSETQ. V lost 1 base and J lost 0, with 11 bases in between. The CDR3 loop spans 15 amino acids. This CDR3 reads CASSLTGESSYEQYF. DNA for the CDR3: TGCGCCAGCAGCTTGACGGGGGAAAGCTCCTACGAGCAGTACTTC.

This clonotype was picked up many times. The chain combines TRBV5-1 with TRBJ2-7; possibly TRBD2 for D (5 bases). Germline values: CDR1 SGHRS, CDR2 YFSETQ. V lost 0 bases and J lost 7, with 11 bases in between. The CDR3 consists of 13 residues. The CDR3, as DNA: TGCGCCAGCAGCTTGGGGCCCCAGCGGGAGCAGTACTTC. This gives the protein CASSLGPQREQYF.

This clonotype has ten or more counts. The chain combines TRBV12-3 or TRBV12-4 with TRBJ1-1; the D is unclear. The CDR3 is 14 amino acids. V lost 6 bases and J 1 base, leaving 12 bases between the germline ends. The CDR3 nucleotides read TGTGCCAGCAGCAATGATGAGAGGAACACTGAAGCTTTCTTT. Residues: CASSNDERNTEAFF.

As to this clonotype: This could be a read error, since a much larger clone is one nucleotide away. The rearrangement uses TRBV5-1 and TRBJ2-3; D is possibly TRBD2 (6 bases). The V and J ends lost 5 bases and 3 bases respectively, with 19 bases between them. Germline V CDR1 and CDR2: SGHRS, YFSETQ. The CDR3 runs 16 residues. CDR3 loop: CASRWTGGGGTDTQYF. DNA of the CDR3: TGCGCCAGCAGGTGGACTGGGGGAGGTGGGACAGATACGCAGTATTTT.

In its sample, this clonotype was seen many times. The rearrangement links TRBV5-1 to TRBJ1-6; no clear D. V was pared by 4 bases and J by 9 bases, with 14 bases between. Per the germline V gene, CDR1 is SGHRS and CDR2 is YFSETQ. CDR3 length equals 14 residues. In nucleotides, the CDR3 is TGCGCCAGCAGCCCCGATTCTGTGGGTTCACCCCTCCACTTT. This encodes CASSPDSVGSPLHF.

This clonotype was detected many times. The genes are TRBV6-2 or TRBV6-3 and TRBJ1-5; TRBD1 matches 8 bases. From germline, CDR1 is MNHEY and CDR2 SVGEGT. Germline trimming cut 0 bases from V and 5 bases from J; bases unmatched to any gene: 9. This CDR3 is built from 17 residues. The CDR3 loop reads CASSYSIRQGIDQPQHF. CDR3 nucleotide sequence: TGTGCCAGCAGTTACTCAATTCGACAGGGGATCGATCAGCCCCAGCATTTT.

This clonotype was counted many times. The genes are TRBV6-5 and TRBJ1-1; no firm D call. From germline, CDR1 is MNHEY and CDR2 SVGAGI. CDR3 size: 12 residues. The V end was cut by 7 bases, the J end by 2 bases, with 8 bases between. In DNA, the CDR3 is TGTGCCAGCAACGACGGTAACACTGAAGCTTTCTTT. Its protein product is CASNDGNTEAFF.

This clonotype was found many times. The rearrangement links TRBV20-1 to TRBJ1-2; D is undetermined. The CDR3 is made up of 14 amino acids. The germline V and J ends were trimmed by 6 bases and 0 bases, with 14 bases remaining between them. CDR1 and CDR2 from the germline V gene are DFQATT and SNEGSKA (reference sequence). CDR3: CSAPVLSSNYGYTF. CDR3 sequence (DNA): TGCAGTGCCCCCGTTCTAAGCTCTAACTATGGCTACACCTTC.

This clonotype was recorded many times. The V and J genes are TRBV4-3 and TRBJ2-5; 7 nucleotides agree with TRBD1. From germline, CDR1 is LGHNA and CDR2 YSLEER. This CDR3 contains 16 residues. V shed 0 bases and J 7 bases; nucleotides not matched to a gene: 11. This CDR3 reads CASSQDDRVYQGTQYF. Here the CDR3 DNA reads TGCGCCAGCAGCCAAGACGACAGGGTGTATCAGGGGACCCAGTACTTC.

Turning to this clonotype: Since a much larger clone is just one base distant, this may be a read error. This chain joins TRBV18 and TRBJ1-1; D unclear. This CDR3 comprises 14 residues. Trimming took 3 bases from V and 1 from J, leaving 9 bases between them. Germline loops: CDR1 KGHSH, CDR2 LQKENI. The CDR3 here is CASSPYFPNTEAFF. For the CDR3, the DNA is TGTGCCAGCTCACCGTACTTCCCGAACACTGAAGCTTTCTTT.

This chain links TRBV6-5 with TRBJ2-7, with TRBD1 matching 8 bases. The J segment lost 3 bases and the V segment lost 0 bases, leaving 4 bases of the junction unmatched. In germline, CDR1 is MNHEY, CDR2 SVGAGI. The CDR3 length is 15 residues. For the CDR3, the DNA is TGTGCCAGCAGTTACTCGCAGGGGGCACTCTACGAGCAGTACTTC. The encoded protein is CASSYSQGALYEQYF.

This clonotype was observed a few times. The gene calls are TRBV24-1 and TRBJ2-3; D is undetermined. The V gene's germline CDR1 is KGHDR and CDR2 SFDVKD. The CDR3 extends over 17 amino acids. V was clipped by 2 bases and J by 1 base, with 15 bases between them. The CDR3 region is CATSDWEGINRTDTQYF. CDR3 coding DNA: TGTGCCACCAGTGATTGGGAAGGAATCAATCGCACAGATACGCAGTATTTT.

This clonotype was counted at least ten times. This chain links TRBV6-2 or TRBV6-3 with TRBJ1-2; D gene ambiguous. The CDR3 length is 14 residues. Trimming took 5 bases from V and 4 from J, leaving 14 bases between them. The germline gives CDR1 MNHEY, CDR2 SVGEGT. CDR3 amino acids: CASSRPREFYGYTF. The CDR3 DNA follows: TGTGCCAGCAGTAGACCGAGAGAGTTCTATGGCTACACCTTC.